This TCR beta chain was observed in a study of blood T cell repertoires in COVID-19. In the study overall: Researchers got acute and convalescent COVID-19 samples from the United States, Italy and Spain. In each case, the material was cDNA or gDNA derived from T cells, B-cell-depleted T cells, or PBMCs.

Original handling: Amplifying reference gene primers gave estimates of nucleated cell counts. Produced via immunoSEQ multiplex PCR; TCRdb's table is partial and in-frame only. V and J calls and clone size are as listed in that table; D and trimming were resolved from the DNA. The sample yields about 250,000 clones, more than 65% seen once. During active infection, Seattle patients enrolled and were then monitored through disease. Germline assignment: CDR1 SGHRS and CDR2 YFSETQ. Trimming removed 0 bases from V and 5 bases from J, with 19 bases in between. The CDR3 loop spans 17 amino acids. The sequenced material came from peripheral blood. The sequence was obtained from a person aged 70 to 79 with COVID-19, enrolled during active disease. The gene calls are TRBV5-1 and TRBJ2-3, with a tentative D call TRBD2 (6 bases). The CDR3 protein is CASSLALGGGGGDTQYF. The CDR3 DNA is TGCGCCAGCAGCTTGGCGCTGGGGGGAGGAGGAGGAGATACGCAGTATTTT.